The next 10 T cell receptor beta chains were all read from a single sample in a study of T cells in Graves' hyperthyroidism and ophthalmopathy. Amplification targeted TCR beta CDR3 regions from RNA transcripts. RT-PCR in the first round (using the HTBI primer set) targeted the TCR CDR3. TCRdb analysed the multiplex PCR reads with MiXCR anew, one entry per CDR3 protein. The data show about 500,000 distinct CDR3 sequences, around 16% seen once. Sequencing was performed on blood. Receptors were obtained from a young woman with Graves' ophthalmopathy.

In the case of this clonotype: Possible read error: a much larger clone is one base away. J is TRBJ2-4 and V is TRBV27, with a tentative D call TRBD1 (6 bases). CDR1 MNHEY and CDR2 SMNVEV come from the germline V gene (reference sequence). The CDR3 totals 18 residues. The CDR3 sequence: CASSLKGDRTLAENIQYF. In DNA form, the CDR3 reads TGTGCCAGCAGTTTAAAGGGGGACCGAACGCTAGCCGAAAACATTCAGTACTTC.

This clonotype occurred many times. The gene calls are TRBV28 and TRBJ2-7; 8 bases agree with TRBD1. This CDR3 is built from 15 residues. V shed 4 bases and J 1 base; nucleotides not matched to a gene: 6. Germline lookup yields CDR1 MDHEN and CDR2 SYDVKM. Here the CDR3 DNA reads TGTGCCAGCAGTTCGGACCGGGACAGGTCCTACGAGCAGTACTTC. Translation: CASSSDRDRSYEQYF.

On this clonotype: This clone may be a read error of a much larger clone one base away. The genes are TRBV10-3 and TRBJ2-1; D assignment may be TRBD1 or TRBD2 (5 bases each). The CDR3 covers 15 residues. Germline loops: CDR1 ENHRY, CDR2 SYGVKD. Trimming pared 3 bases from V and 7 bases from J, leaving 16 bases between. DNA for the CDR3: TGTGCCATCAGTGAAGCCGGGGCAGCGTCGAATGAGCAGTTCTTC. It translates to CAISEAGAASNEQFF.

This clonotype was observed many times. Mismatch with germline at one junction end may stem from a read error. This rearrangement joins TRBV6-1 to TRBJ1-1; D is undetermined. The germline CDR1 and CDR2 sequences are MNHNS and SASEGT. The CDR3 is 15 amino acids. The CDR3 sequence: CASSKSGTVNTEAFF. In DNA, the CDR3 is TGTGCCAGCAGTAAGAGCGGTACTGTGAACACTGAGGCTTTCTTT.

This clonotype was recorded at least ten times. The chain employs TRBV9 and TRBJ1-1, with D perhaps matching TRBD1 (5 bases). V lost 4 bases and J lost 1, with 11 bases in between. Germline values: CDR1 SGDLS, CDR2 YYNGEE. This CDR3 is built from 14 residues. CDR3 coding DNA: TGTGCCAGCAGCCCCGACAGCGGGAACACTGAAGCTTTCTTT. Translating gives CASSPDSGNTEAFF.

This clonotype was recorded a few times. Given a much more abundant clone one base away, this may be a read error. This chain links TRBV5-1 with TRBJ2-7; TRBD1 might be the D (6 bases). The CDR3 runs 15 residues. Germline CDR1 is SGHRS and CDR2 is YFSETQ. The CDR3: CANSLSPGVVYEQYF. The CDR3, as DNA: TGCGCCAACAGCTTGTCCCCAGGGGTCGTCTACGAGCAGTACTTC. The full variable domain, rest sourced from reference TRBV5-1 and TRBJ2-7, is KAGVTQTPRYLIKTRGQQVTLSCSPISGHRSVSWYQQTPGQGLQFLFEYFSETQRNKGNFPGRFSGRQFSNSRSEMNVSTLELGDSALYLCANSLSPGVVYEQYFGPGTRLTVT.

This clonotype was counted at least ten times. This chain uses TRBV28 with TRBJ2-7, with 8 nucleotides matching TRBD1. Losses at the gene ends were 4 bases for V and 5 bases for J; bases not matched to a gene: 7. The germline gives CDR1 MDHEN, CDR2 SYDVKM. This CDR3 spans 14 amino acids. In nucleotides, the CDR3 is TGTGCCAGCAGTTCACGACAGGGGAGGCACGAGCAGTACTTC. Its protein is CASSSRQGRHEQYF.

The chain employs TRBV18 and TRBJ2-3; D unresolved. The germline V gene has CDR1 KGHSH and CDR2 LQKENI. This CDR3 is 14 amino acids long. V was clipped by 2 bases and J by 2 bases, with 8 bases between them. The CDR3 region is CASSPKHITDTQYF. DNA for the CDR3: TGTGCCAGCTCACCAAAACATATCACAGATACGCAGTATTTT.

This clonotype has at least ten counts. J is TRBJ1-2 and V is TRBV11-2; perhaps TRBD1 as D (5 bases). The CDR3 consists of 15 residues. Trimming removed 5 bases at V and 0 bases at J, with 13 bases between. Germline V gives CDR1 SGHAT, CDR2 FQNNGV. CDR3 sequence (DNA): TGTGCCAGCAGCCCCAGGGCAGTAGCTAACTATGGCTACACCTTC. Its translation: CASSPRAVANYGYTF.

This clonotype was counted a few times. CDR3: CASSFWPENEKLFF. In DNA form, the CDR3 reads TGTGCCAGCAGTTTTTGGCCAGAAAATGAAAAACTGTTTTTT. The chain uses TRBV28 and TRBJ1-4; no clear D gene. This CDR3 spans 14 amino acids. CDR1 and CDR2 from the germline V gene are MDHEN and SYDVKM. The V end lost 3 bases, the J end lost 5 bases, and 10 bases lay between the germline ends.